The next 15 T cell receptor beta chains were all read from a single sample in a study of blood T cells in healthy people across ages (dated by TCRdb to the mid-2010s). The protocol used for the library was 5' RACE. Reads for this sample came from an Illumina HiSeq 2500. A second PCR of roughly 6 to 12 cycles was performed with a sample-barcoded 5' primer and a J-beta primer mix. The raw public reads went through TCRdb reprocessing: fastp at Q25, MiXCR clone calling, in-frame beta chains kept. Merged by CDR3 protein, the rows form single entries marked with the most common genes and DNA. The sample yields 550,000 to 750,000 distinct CDR3 sequences; around 21% were counted once. Clones ranked in the top ten supply under 4% of the sample. Sequences were obtained from blood. These receptors came from a man between 65 and 85 years old in good health.

The V gene is TRBV6-5, the J gene TRBJ2-7; 13 bases match TRBD2. V shed 6 bases, J shed 5 bases, and the junction held 4 bases outside the gene matches. Germline loops: CDR1 MNHEY, CDR2 SVGAGI. The length of the CDR3 is 14 residues. The CDR3 sequence is CASRSGTSGNEQYF. The CDR3 DNA reads as TGTGCCAGCAGAAGCGGGACTAGCGGGAACGAGCAGTACTTC.

This clonotype was recorded a few times. The chain recombines TRBV20-1 with TRBJ2-1; 10 bases match TRBD2. The junction had 9 bases not matched to a gene; V was cut back by 3 bases and J by 7 bases. Germline loops: CDR1 DFQATT, CDR2 SNEGSKA (reference sequence). This CDR3 region has 15 residues. CDR3 bases: TGCAGTGCTAGGAGGAGCGGGAGGGCTTCTAATGAGCAGTTCTTC. Protein: CSARRSGRASNEQFF.

This clonotype has just a few counts. The rearrangement uses TRBV5-1 and TRBJ2-2; possibly TRBD2 for D (6 bases). The germline V and J ends were trimmed by 6 bases and 7 bases, with 16 bases remaining between them. The length of the CDR3 is 14 residues. Germline V gene lookup returns CDR1 SGHRS and CDR2 YFSETQ. As DNA, the CDR3 is TGCGCCAGCAAATTTGGAGGGTCTGGCGGGGAGCTGTTTTTT. Encoded protein: CASKFGGSGGELFF. The variable domain in full, with the rest retrieved from reference TRBV5-1 and TRBJ2-2, is KAGVTQTPRYLIKTRGQQVTLSCSPISGHRSVSWYQQTPGQGLQFLFEYFSETQRNKGNFPGRFSGRQFSNSRSEMNVSTLELGDSALYLCASKFGGSGGELFFGEGSRLTVL.

The rearrangement links TRBV4-3 to TRBJ2-3; 8 nucleotides line up with TRBD2. CDR3 length: 16 residues. Germline trimming cut 4 bases from V and 1 base from J; bases unmatched to any gene: 7. Looked up from germline, CDR1 is LGHNA and CDR2 is YSLEER. CDR3 DNA sequence: TGCGCCAGCAGCCGGGGGATTAGCGGGGGCACAGATACGCAGTATTTT. This sequence encodes CASSRGISGGTDTQYF.

This clonotype has ten or more counts. This chain connects TRBV7-2 to TRBJ2-4; D not resolved. Deletions cut 1 base from V and 3 bases from J, with 1 base between. Germline loops: CDR1 SGHTA, CDR2 FQGNSA. The CDR3 runs to 12 residues. CDR3 in amino acids: CASSLDKNIQYF. The CDR3 coding sequence is TGTGCCAGCAGCTTAGACAAAAACATTCAGTACTTC. Supplemented by reference TRBV7-2 and TRBJ2-4, the full variable domain reads GAGVSQSPSNKVTEKGKDVELRCDPISGHTALYWYRQSLGQGLEFLIYFQGNSAPDKSGLPSDRFSAERTGGSVSTLTIQRTQQEDSAVYLCASSLDKNIQYFGAGTRLSVL.

The chain carries TRBV6-1 and TRBJ2-5; D possibly matches TRBD1 or TRBD2 (5 bases each). The CDR3 runs to 13 residues. The germline V gene encodes CDR1 MNHNS and CDR2 SASEGT. With 7 bases removed from V and 6 bases from J, the gap between germline ends came to 15 bases. The CDR3 reads CASIRDGQKTQYF. The CDR3 coding sequence is TGTGCCAGCATTCGGGACGGTCAAAAGACCCAGTACTTC.

This clonotype was counted a few times. The CDR3 reads CASSWTGAQETQYF. For the CDR3, the DNA is TGCGCCAGCAGCTGGACAGGGGCCCAAGAGACCCAGTACTTC. This chain connects TRBV5-1 to TRBJ2-5; TRBD1 matches at 9 bases. With 3 bases clipped from V and 1 base from J, the junction kept 1 base outside the gene matches. CDR1 SGHRS and CDR2 YFSETQ come from the germline V gene. The CDR3 is made up of 14 amino acids.

The chain joins TRBV10-3 to TRBJ1-3; D gene unclear. The V gene's germline CDR1 is ENHRY and CDR2 SYGVKD. The CDR3 loop spans 17 amino acids. The V gene lost 2 bases and the J gene lost 0 bases, with 14 bases spanning the gap. The CDR3 nucleotides are TGTGCCATCAGTGAGACGATTCCAAGTGCCTCTGGAAACACCATATATTTT. It encodes CAISETIPSASGNTIYF.

CDR3 region: CASSADRVSEQYF. The CDR3 DNA is TGTGCCAGCAGTGCGGACAGGGTTTCCGAGCAGTACTTC. V usage is TRBV6-5 and J usage is TRBJ2-7, with TRBD1 matching over 8 bases. Trimming cost V 5 bases and J 6 bases; bases outside gene matches: 6. CDR1 and CDR2 (germline): MNHEY, SVGAGI. The CDR3 runs 13 residues.

The V and J genes are TRBV19 and TRBJ2-7; TRBD2 matches at 8 bases. The J call may not be correct, given that the DNA end is closer to TRBJ2-1. Germline CDR1 reads LNHDA; CDR2 reads SQIVND (reference sequence). This CDR3 has 14 residues. CDR3 DNA: TGTGCCAGCCTGGGACTAGGAAGATTCAATGAGCAGTTCTTC. Protein sequence: CASLGLGRFNEQFF.

This clonotype was found a few times. The chain recombines TRBV29-1 with TRBJ2-5; TRBD1 is a possible D gene (6 bases). The ends were cut back, 7 bases at V and 4 bases at J, with 22 bases in the middle. Germline CDR1 SQVTM, CDR2 ANQGSEA. The CDR3 spans 15 residues. The CDR3 protein is CSAMPTGPNRETQYF. The CDR3, as DNA: TGCAGCGCCATGCCCACAGGGCCGAATCGAGAGACCCAGTACTTC.

This clonotype has a count of ten or more. The chain links TRBV7-9 to TRBJ1-4; TRBD1 might be the D (5 bases). Per germline, CDR1 SEHNR and CDR2 FQNEAQ (reference sequence). V was trimmed by 1 base and J by 8 bases, leaving 11 bases between them. This CDR3 is built from 14 residues. CDR3 in DNA: TGTGCCAGCAGCTTAGACAGGTTTGGAGAAAAACTGTTTTTT. It specifies CASSLDRFGEKLFF.

This clonotype came up a few times. This chain uses TRBV5-1 with TRBJ2-4; the D gene is possibly TRBD2 (5 bases). This CDR3 spans 13 amino acids. From germline, CDR1 is SGHRS and CDR2 YFSETQ. V was shortened by 1 base and J by 8 bases, with 10 bases between the two germline ends. The CDR3 reads CASSLNTRDIQYF. The CDR3 DNA sequence: TGCGCCAGCAGCTTGAACACTAGGGACATTCAGTACTTC.

A note on this clonotype: A clone one base away is much larger, so this may be a read error. The V and J genes are TRBV29-1 and TRBJ2-7; 8 bases are a match to TRBD1. CDR3 length: 12 residues. CDR1 and CDR2 (germline): SQVTM, ANQGSEA. V was clipped by 4 bases and J by 5 bases; unmatched bases: 4. This CDR3 is CSVGQGSHEQYF. The CDR3 DNA reads as TGCAGCGTTGGACAGGGGTCCCACGAGCAGTACTTC.

This clonotype was observed a few times. The rearrangement uses TRBV12-3 or TRBV12-4 and TRBJ1-4; tentatively, D is TRBD1 (5 bases). The germline V and J ends were trimmed by 6 bases and 6 bases, with 14 bases remaining between them. CDR3 size: 14 residues. The CDR3 nucleotides are TGTGCCAGCAGGCTCGGGACTGGATATGAAAAACTGTTTTTT. This sequence encodes CASRLGTGYEKLFF.